This entry is about one TCR beta chain. Its specificity is not known. Germline and junction disagree at one end, which may indicate a read error. Diagnosis of hyperthyroidism was new in patients aged 18 to 65, and its duration was under 2 months. These data belong to a study of T cells in Graves' hyperthyroidism and ophthalmopathy. Findings of the study overall: Most clonotypes that expanded in the thyroid above 0.001 also showed up in blood.

CDR3 length: 13 amino acids. Germline CDR1 and CDR2: GTSNPN and SVGIG (reference sequence). The source material, RNA transcripts, was used to amplify TCR beta CDR3 regions. TCR CDR3 underwent first-round RT-PCR with the HTBI primer set. MiXCR was run by TCRdb on the multiplex PCR reads, yielding one entry per CDR3 protein. The data hold around 690,000 distinct CDR3 sequences, with about 18% observed a single time. This clonotype originated in a man aged 50 to 59 with Graves' hyperthyroidism. The V call is TRBV30, the J call TRBJ1-5; D gene uncertain. Material: blood. The CDR3 reads CAWSATENQPRHF. CDR3 coding DNA: TGTGCCTGGAGTGCCACAGAGAATCAGCCCCGGCATTTT.